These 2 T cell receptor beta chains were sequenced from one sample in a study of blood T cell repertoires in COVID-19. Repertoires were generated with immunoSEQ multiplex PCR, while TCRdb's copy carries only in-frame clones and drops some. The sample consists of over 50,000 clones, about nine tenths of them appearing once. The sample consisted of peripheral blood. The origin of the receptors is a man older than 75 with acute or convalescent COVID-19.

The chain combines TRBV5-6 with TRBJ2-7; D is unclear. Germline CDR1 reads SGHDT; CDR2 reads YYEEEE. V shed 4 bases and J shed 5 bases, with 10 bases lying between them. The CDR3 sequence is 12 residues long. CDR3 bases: TGTGCCAGCAGCGTCTTGGGCGACGAGCAGTACTTC. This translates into CASSVLGDEQYF.

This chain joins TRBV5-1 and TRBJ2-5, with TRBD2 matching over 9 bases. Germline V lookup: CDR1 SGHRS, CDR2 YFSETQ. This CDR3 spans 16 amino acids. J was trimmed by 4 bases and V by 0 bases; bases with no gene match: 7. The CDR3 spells CASSLVPPTSGETQYF. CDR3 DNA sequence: TGCGCCAGCAGCTTGGTCCCACCGACTAGCGGAGAGACCCAGTACTTC.